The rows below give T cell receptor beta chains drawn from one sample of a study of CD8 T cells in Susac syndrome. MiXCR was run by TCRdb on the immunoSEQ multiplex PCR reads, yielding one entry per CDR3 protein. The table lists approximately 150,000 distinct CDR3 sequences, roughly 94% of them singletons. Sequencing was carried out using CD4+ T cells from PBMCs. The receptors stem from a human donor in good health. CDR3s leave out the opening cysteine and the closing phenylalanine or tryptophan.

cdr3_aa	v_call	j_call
AIGLAGDGETQY	TRBV15	TRBJ2-5
ASTRGGSYEQY	TRBV3-1	TRBJ2-7
ASSLIRLAGGQF	TRBV7-2	TRBJ2-1
ASSLGSAQETQY	TRBV5-4	TRBJ2-5
ASSTTANTEAF	TRBV6-4	TRBJ1-1
ASSVASGAPNEQF	TRBV9	TRBJ2-1
ASRPRDQPQH	TRBV2	TRBJ1-5
ASTPGPRGEGVYNEQF	TRBV7-9	TRBJ2-1
ASSSPPVEQY	TRBV7-8	TRBJ2-7
ASSPWTSGRKETQY	TRBV4-1	TRBJ2-5
ASSSKYRGQTWGTQY	TRBV11-1	TRBJ2-3
ASTPGSSLRTDTQY	TRBV7-9	TRBJ2-3
ASSLSGRGTGELF	TRBV5-4	TRBJ2-2
SVGPLFTDTQY	TRBV29-1	TRBJ2-3